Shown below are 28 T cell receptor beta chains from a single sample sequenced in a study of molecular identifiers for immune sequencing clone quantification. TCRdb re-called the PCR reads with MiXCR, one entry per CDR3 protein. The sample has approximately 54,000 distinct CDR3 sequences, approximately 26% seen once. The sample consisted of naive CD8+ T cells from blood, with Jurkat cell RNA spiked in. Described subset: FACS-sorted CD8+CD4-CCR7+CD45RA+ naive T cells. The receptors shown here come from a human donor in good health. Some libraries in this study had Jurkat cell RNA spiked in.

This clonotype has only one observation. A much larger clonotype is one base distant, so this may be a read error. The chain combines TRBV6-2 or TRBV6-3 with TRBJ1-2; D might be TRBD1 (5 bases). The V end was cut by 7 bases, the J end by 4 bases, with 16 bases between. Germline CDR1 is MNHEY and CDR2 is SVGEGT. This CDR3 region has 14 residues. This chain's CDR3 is CASNYLGRSYGYTF. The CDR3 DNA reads TGTGCCAGCAATTATCTGGGGCGAAGCTATGGCTACACCTTC.

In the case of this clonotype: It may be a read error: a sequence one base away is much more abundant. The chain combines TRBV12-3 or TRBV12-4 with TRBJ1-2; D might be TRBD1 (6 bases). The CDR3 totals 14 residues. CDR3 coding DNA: TGTGCCAGCGGTTTCCCAGGGGCAGAGTATGGCTACACCTTC. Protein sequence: CASGFPGAEYGYTF.

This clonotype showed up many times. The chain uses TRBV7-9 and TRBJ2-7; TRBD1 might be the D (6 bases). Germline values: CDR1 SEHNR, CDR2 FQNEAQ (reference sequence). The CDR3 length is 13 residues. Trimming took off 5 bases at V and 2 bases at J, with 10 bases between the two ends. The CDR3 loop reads CASSHRDTYEQYF. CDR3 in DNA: TGTGCCAGCAGCCACCGGGACACCTACGAGCAGTACTTC.

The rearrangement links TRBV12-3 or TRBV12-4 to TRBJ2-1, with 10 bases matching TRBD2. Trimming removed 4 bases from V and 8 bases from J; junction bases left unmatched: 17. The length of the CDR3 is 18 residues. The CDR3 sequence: CASSWVEAGGRSGYEQFF. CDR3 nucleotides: TGTGCCAGCAGTTGGGTGGAAGCGGGGGGGCGTTCAGGGTATGAGCAGTTCTTC.

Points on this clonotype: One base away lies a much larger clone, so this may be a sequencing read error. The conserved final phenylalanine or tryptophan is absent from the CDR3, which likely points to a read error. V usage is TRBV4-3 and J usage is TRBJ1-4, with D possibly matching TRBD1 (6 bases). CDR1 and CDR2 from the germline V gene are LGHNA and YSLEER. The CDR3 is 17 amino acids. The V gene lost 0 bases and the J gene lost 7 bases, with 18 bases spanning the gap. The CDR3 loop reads CASSQETQGMDSEKLFL. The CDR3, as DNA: TGCGCCAGCAGCCAAGAGACGCAGGGGATGGACTCTGAAAAACTGTTTCTT.

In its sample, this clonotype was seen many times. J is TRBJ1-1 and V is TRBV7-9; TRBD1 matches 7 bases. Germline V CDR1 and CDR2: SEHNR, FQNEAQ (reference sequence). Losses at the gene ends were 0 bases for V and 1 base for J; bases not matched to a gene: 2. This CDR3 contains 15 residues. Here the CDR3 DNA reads TGTGCCAGCAGCTTAGCGACAGGGAGGAACACTGAAGCTTTCTTT. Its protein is CASSLATGRNTEAFF. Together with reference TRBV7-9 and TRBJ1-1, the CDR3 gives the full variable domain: DTGVSQNPRHKITKRGQNVTFRCDPISEHNRLYWYRQTLGQGPEFLTYFQNEAQLEKSRLLSDRFSAERPKGSFSTLEIQRTEQGDSAMYLCASSLATGRNTEAFFGQGTRLTVV.

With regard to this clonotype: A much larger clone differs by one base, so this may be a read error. CDR3 sequence (DNA): TGTGCCAGCAGTGAACGTGCAGGAACCTACGAGCAGTACTTC. It specifies CASSERAGTYEQYF. The J gene is TRBJ2-7, the V gene TRBV25-1, with no clear D. Germline V gene data show CDR1 as MGHDK and CDR2 as SYGVNS. The CDR3 is 14 amino acids. Trimming took off 2 bases at V and 2 bases at J, with 10 bases between the two ends.

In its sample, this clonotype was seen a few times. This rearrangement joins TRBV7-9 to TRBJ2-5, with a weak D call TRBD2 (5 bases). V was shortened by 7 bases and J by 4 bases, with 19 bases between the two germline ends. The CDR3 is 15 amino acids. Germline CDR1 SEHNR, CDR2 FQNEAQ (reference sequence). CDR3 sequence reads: CASIAPFPAGETQYF. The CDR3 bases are TGTGCCAGCATCGCACCGTTTCCGGCGGGAGAGACCCAGTACTTC.

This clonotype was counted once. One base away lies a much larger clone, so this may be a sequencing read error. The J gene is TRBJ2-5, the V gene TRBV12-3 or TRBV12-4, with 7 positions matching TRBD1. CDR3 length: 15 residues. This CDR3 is CAGSDPGTAKETQYF. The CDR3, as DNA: TGTGCCGGCAGCGACCCGGGGACAGCGAAAGAGACCCAGTACTTC.

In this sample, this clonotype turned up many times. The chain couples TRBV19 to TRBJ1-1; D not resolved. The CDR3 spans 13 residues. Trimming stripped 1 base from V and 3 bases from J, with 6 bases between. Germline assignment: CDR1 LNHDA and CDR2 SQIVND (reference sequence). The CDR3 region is CASSIVGYTEAFF. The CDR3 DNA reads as TGTGCCAGTAGTATAGTGGGGTACACTGAAGCTTTCTTT.

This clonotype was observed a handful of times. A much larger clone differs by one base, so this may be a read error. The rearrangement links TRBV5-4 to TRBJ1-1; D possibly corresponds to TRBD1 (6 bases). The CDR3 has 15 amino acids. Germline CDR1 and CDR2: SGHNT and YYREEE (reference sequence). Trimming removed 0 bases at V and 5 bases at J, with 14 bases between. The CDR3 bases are TGTGCCAGCAGCTTGGGTGCAGGGGTTGGGACTGAAGCTTTCTTT. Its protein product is CASSLGAGVGTEAFF.

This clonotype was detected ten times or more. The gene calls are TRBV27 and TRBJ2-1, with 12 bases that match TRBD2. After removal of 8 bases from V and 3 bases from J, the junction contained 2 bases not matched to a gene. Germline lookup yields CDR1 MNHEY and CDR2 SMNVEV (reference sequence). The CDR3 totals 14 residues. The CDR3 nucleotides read TGTGCCAGCTCGGGACTAGCGGGCTACAATGAGCAGTTCTTC. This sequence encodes CASSGLAGYNEQFF.

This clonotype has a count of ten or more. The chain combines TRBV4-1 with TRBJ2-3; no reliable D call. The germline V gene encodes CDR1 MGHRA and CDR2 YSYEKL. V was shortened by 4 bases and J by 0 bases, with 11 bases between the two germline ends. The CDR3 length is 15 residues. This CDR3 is CASSLRSSSTDTQYF. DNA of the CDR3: TGCGCCAGCAGCCTCCGGTCCTCTAGCACAGATACGCAGTATTTT.

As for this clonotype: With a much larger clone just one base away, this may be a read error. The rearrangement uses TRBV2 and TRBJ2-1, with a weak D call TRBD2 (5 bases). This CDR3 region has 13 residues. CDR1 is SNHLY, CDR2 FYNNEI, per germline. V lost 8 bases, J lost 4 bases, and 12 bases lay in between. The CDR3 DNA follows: TGTGCCAGCGGGAGTGAAGGTTACAATGAGCAGTTCTTC. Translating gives CASGSEGYNEQFF.

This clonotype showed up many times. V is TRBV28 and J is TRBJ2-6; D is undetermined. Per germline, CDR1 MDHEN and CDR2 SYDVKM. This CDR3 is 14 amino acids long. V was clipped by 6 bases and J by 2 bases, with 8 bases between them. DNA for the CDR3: TGTGCCAGCAGGGTAACCCCTGGGGCCAACGTCCTGACTTTC. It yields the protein CASRVTPGANVLTF.

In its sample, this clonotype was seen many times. The CDR3 DNA reads as TGTGCCAGCAGCCCCAACACTGAAGCTTTCTTT. It is translated as CASSPNTEAFF. The chain uses TRBV28 and TRBJ1-1, with D hard to call. Trimming took 6 bases from V and 2 from J, leaving 4 bases between them. The CDR3 sequence is 11 residues long. The germline V gene encodes CDR1 MDHEN and CDR2 SYDVKM.

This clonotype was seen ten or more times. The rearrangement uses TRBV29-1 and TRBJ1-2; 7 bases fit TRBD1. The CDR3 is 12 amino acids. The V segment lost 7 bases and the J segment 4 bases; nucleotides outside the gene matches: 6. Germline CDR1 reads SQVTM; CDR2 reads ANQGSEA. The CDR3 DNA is TGCAGCGCAGACAGGGAAACCTATGGCTACACCTTC. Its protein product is CSADRETYGYTF.

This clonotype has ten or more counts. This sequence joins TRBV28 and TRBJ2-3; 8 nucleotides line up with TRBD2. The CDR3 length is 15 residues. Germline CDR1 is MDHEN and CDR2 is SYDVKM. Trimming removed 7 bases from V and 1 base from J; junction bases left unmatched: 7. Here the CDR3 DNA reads TGTGCCAGCACCATGACGCGGGAGGGCACAGATACGCAGTATTTT. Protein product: CASTMTREGTDTQYF. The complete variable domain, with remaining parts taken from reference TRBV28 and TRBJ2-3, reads DVKVTQSSRYLVKRTGEKVFLECVQDMDHENMFWYRQDPGLGLRLIYFSYDVKMKEKGDIPEGYSVSREKKERFSLILESASTNQTSMYLCASTMTREGTDTQYFGPGTRLTVL.

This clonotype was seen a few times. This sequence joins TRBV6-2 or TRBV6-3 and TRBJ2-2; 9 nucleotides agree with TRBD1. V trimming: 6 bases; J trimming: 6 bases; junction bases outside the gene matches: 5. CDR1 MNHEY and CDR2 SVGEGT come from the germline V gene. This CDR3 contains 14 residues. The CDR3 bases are TGTGCCAGCAGCCTAACAGGGGGCCCCGGGGAGCTGTTTTTT. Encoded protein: CASSLTGGPGELFF.

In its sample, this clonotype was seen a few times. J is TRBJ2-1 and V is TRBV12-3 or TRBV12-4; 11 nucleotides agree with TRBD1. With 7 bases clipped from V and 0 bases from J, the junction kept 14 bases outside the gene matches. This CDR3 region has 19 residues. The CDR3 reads CASTDHGTGGTNSYNEQFF. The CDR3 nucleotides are TGTGCCAGCACCGACCACGGGACAGGGGGGACCAACTCCTACAATGAGCAGTTCTTC.

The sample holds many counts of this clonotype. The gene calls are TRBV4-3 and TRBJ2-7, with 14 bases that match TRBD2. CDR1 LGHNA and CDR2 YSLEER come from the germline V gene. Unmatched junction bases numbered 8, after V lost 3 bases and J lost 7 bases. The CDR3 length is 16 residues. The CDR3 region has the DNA TGCGCCAGCAGCCAGGGACTAGCGGGGGCCTTAGGGGAGCAGTACTTC. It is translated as CASSQGLAGALGEQYF.

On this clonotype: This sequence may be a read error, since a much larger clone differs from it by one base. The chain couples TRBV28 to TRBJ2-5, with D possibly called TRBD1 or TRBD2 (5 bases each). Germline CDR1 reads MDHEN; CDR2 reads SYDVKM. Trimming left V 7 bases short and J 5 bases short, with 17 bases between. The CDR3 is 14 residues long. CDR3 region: CASTPGRGHETQYF. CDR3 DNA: TGTGCCAGCACCCCGGGACGGGGTCACGAGACCCAGTACTTC.

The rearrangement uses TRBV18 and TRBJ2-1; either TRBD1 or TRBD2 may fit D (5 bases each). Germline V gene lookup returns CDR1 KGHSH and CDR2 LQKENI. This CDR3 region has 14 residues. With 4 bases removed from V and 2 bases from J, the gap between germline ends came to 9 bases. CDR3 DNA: TGTGCCAGCTCACGAGGGACCCCCTACAATGAGCAGTTCTTC. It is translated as CASSRGTPYNEQFF.

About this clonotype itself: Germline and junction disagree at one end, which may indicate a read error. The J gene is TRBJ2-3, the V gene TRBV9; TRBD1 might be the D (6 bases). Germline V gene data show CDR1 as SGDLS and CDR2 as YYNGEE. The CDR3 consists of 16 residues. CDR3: CASSVDLGGLPDTQYF. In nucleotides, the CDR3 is TGTGCCAGCAGCGTAGATCTAGGGGGTCTCCCAGATACTCAGTATTTT.

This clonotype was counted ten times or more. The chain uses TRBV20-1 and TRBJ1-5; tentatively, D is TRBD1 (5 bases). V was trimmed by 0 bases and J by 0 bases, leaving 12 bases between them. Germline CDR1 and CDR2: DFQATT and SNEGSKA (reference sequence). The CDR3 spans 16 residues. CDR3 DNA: TGCAGTGCTAGAGACAAACAGGCCCATAGCAATCAGCCCCAGCATTTT. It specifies CSARDKQAHSNQPQHF.

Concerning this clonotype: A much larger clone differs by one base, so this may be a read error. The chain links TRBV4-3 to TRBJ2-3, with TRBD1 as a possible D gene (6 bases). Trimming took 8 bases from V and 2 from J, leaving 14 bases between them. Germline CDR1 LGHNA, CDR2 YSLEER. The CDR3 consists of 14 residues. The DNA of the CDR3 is TGCGCCAGCGGCCCCGGACAGTTCACAGATACGCAGTATTTT. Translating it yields CASGPGQFTDTQYF.

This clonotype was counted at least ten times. The CDR3: CSAIGSEGAGEQYF. The CDR3, as DNA: TGCAGTGCTATAGGCTCGGAGGGGGCGGGAGAGCAGTACTTC. This sequence joins TRBV20-1 and TRBJ2-7; D might be TRBD1 (7 bases). Trimming pared 4 bases from V and 7 bases from J, leaving 20 bases between. Germline CDR1 is DFQATT and CDR2 is SNEGSKA (reference sequence). This CDR3 is 14 amino acids long.

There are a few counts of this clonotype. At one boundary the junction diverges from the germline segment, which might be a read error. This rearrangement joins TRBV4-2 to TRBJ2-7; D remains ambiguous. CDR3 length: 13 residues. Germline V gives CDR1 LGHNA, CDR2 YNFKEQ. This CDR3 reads CAGSQEKFYEQYF. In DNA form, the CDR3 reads TGTGCCGGCAGCCAAGAAAAGTTCTACGAGCAGTACTTC.